What follows is one TCR beta chain and its context. RNA totalling roughly 0.45 to 1 ug underwent reverse transcription with random hexamers. Amplification of TCR beta CDR3 was carried out by immunoSEQ multiplex PCR, which covered 54 Vbeta and 13 Jbeta segments. A single record per CDR3 protein comes from TCRdb applying MiXCR to the immunoSEQ multiplex PCR reads. The data show fewer than 200,000 distinct CDR3 sequences, 85% to 95% seen once. This entry comes from a study of CD8 T cells in Susac syndrome. Negative isolation was used for CD8+ and CD4+ T cells and FACS enrichment for TEMRA cells. The CDR3 runs to 14 residues. Germline V gives CDR1 MNHNS, CDR2 SASEGT. Trimming left V 4 bases short and J 3 bases short, with 13 bases between.

The TCR sequence derives from a human donor with Susac syndrome. The J gene is TRBJ2-7, the V gene TRBV6-1; D ambiguous. The specimen sequenced was CD4+ T cells from PBMCs. The CDR3 loop is CASSVSLSYYEQYF. The CDR3 DNA reads as TGTGCCAGCAGTGTGAGCCTTTCCTACTACGAGCAGTACTTC.